These 31 T cell receptor beta chains came from one sample sequenced in a study of molecular identifiers for immune sequencing clone quantification. TCRdb reprocessed the PCR reads with MiXCR, giving one entry per CDR3 protein. The table includes around 480,000 distinct CDR3 sequences, around a fifth detected once. Sequences were obtained from naive CD8+ T cells from blood, with Jurkat cell RNA spiked in. Indicated subset: FACS-sorted CD8+CD4-CCR7+CD45RA+ naive T cells. All receptors derive from a human donor in good health. Some libraries in this study had Jurkat cell RNA spiked in.

The chain links TRBV4-3 to TRBJ1-1; D is possibly TRBD1 (6 bases). Germline V lookup: CDR1 LGHNA, CDR2 YSLEER. This CDR3 has 15 residues. V lost 3 bases and J 1 base, leaving 12 bases between the germline ends. CDR3 nucleotides: TGCGCCAGCAGCCAGGAGACAGGAAGGAACACTGAAGCTTTCTTT. Translated: CASSQETGRNTEAFF.

The rearrangement uses TRBV27 and TRBJ2-7; D might be TRBD1 (6 bases). Germline V CDR1 and CDR2: MNHEY, SMNVEV (reference sequence). CDR3 length: 17 residues. The V and J ends lost 0 bases and 0 bases respectively, with 15 bases between them. The CDR3 DNA reads as TGTGCCAGCAGTTTATCCAAGACAGGACTGAACTCCTACGAGCAGTACTTC. Its translation: CASSLSKTGLNSYEQYF.

This sequence joins TRBV6-2 or TRBV6-3 and TRBJ1-1, with D hard to call. CDR3 length: 13 amino acids. Germline V gene lookup returns CDR1 MNHEY and CDR2 SVGEGT. V lost 1 base to trimming and J lost 4 bases, with 7 bases between them. As DNA, the CDR3 is TGTGCCAGCAGTTACTATGGGTGCACTGAAGCTTTCTTT. Translated: CASSYYGCTEAFF.

This clonotype was counted many times. V gene TRBV12-3 or TRBV12-4 combines with J gene TRBJ1-1, with TRBD1 identical over 7 bases. The CDR3 loop spans 16 amino acids. Trimming took 6 bases from V and 3 from J; bases not matched to a gene: 13. The CDR3 nucleotides read TGTGCCAGCAGCCCATCCGTGAGGGGGCAGGACACTGAAGCTTTCTTT. Translated: CASSPSVRGQDTEAFF.

With respect to this clonotype: Possible read error: a much larger clone is one base away. This CDR3 is missing its conserved last phenylalanine or tryptophan, likely due to a read error. The chain has TRBV4-1 and TRBJ1-6; no clear D gene. The CDR3 loop spans 15 amino acids. V lost 1 base and J lost 6, with 10 bases in between. Per the germline V gene, CDR1 is MGHRA and CDR2 is YSYEKL. The CDR3 region is CASSQGTNINSPLHS. DNA of the CDR3: TGCGCCAGCAGCCAAGGGACGAACATTAATTCACCCCTCCACTCT.

This chain's CDR3 is CASRSLQGGSNQPQHF. In nucleotides, the CDR3 is TGTGCCAGCAGGAGCCTACAGGGGGGTAGCAATCAGCCCCAGCATTTT. This rearrangement joins TRBV27 to TRBJ1-5; 8 bases are shared with TRBD1. The CDR3 extends over 16 amino acids. Germline V gene sequence: CDR1 MNHEY, CDR2 SMNVEV (reference sequence). The V and J ends lost 6 bases and 0 bases, in that order; junction bases with no gene match: 7.

This clonotype was counted many times. V and J are TRBV29-1 and TRBJ2-3; TRBD1 might be the D (5 bases). From germline, CDR1 is SQVTM and CDR2 ANQGSEA. V was trimmed by 2 bases and J by 4 bases, leaving 10 bases between them. CDR3 length: 13 residues. DNA of the CDR3: TGCAGCGTTGAACAGGGTTCCCCAGATACGCAGTATTTT. Encoded protein: CSVEQGSPDTQYF.

This clonotype was counted ten times or more. The gene calls are TRBV6-5 and TRBJ2-7; D may be TRBD2 (5 bases). CDR1 MNHEY and CDR2 SVGAGI come from the germline V gene. The CDR3 contains 14 residues. Trimming removed 2 bases from V and 5 bases from J, with 13 bases in between. CDR3 residues: CASSYLTFGDEQYF. CDR3 sequence (DNA): TGTGCCAGCAGTTACCTTACTTTCGGGGACGAGCAGTACTTC.

This clonotype was counted many times. V is TRBV20-1 and J is TRBJ2-7; the D gene could be TRBD1 or TRBD2 (5 bases each). V was pared by 1 base and J by 2 bases, with 15 bases between. Germline CDR1 and CDR2: DFQATT and SNEGSKA (reference sequence). CDR3 length equals 15 residues. The CDR3 DNA follows: TGCAGTGCTAGAGGGGGCAGGACTCCGACCTACGAGCAGTACTTC. Translating gives CSARGGRTPTYEQYF.

In its sample, this clonotype was seen many times. The chain couples TRBV7-6 to TRBJ1-3, with D unclear. Germline V gene data show CDR1 as SGHVS and CDR2 as FNYEAQ. This CDR3 has 15 amino acids. Trimming cost V 2 bases and J 0 bases, with 8 bases left between them. This CDR3 reads CASSLRSGSGNTIYF. The DNA for the CDR3 is TGTGCCAGCAGCTTACGCTCCGGCTCTGGAAACACCATATATTTT.

This clonotype has a count of ten or more. This chain uses TRBV2 with TRBJ2-5, with D tentatively TRBD2 (5 bases). Per germline, CDR1 SNHLY and CDR2 FYNNEI. Trimming took off 6 bases at V and 2 bases at J, with 13 bases between the two ends. The CDR3 length is 14 residues. The CDR3 region has the DNA TGTGCCAGCAGAGTCTTCGGGGTACAAGAGACCCAGTACTTC. Translating it yields CASRVFGVQETQYF.

The chain combines TRBV12-3 or TRBV12-4 with TRBJ2-7; a weak D match, TRBD1 (6 bases). V lost 6 bases to trimming and J lost 3 bases, with 15 bases between them. The CDR3 loop spans 14 amino acids. The CDR3 is CASSQITGYYEQYF. In DNA, the CDR3 is TGTGCCAGCAGCCAGATCACAGGGTACTACGAGCAGTACTTC.

The V call is TRBV12-5, the J call TRBJ1-1; 12 nucleotides agree with TRBD1. The CDR3 covers 14 residues. J lost 4 bases, V lost 9 bases, and 6 bases had no gene match. In germline, CDR1 is LGHNT, CDR2 FRNRAP. The CDR3 is CASGGQGAGTEAFF. In DNA, the CDR3 is TGTGCTAGCGGGGGACAGGGGGCCGGCACTGAAGCTTTCTTT.

This clonotype was observed a few times. The rearrangement links TRBV11-2 to TRBJ2-7; TRBD1 or TRBD2 may be the D gene (6 bases each). Germline V gene data show CDR1 as SGHAT and CDR2 as FQNNGV. This CDR3 contains 15 residues. With 1 base removed from V and 3 bases from J, the gap between germline ends came to 13 bases. CDR3: CASSLGPGASYEQYF. The CDR3 coding sequence is TGTGCCAGCAGCTTAGGTCCGGGGGCGAGCTACGAGCAGTACTTC.

The V call is TRBV7-9, the J call TRBJ2-7; D gene ambiguous. Germline V CDR1 and CDR2: SEHNR, FQNEAQ (reference sequence). This CDR3 has 14 residues. The V end was cut by 1 base, the J end by 4 bases, with 11 bases between. CDR3 region: CASSLEWPAYEQYF. The CDR3 DNA reads as TGTGCCAGCAGCTTAGAATGGCCAGCGTACGAGCAGTACTTC.

As regards this clonotype: This sequence may be a read error, since a much larger clone differs from it by one base. The CDR3 end shows no conserved phenylalanine or tryptophan, and so a read error is likely. The rearrangement joins TRBV2 to TRBJ1-5; D is unclear. V was shortened by 2 bases and J by 3 bases, with 8 bases between the two germline ends. The CDR3 runs 14 residues. Germline CDR1 and CDR2: SNHLY and FYNNEI. The CDR3 region has the DNA TGTGCCAGCAGTGAACTACAGAACAATCAGCCCCAGCATTCT. Protein sequence: CASSELQNNQPQHS.

Concerning this clonotype itself: This may come from a read error, since a much larger clone is one base off. The rearrangement joins TRBV11-3 to TRBJ2-4, with D perhaps matching TRBD2 (6 bases). The CDR3 is made up of 13 amino acids. Looked up from germline, CDR1 is SGHNT and CDR2 is YENEEA. Deletions cut 4 bases from V and 11 bases from J, with 15 bases between. The CDR3 spells CASSSEGMDVQYF. In nucleotides, the CDR3 is TGTGCCAGCAGCTCGGAGGGGATGGACGTTCAGTACTTC.

This clonotype was counted ten times or more. This chain joins TRBV27 and TRBJ2-7; 8 nucleotides match TRBD1. Germline trimming cut 3 bases from V and 6 bases from J; bases unmatched to any gene: 7. Germline V gives CDR1 MNHEY, CDR2 SMNVEV (reference sequence). This CDR3 is 14 amino acids long. In nucleotides, the CDR3 is TGTGCCAGCAGTTTCTATGACACAGGGGGCGAGCAGTACTTC. This sequence encodes CASSFYDTGGEQYF.

In this sample, this clonotype turned up once. V usage is TRBV9 and J usage is TRBJ2-1; D gene ambiguous. CDR1 and CDR2 from the germline V gene are SGDLS and YYNGEE. Between the trimmed V and J ends, which lost 4 bases and 0 bases, there was a span of 8 bases. The CDR3 loop spans 14 amino acids. CDR3 region: CASSRLSSYNEQFF. The CDR3 nucleotides read TGTGCCAGCAGCCGTTTGAGCTCCTACAATGAGCAGTTCTTC.

This clonotype was detected a few times. This chain links TRBV4-3 with TRBJ1-1, with 7 positions matching TRBD1. This CDR3 region has 15 residues. The trim removed 3 bases at V and 2 bases at J, leaving 6 bases unmatched. Germline loops: CDR1 LGHNA, CDR2 YSLEER. CDR3 loop: CASSQTRDSNTEAFF. DNA for the CDR3: TGCGCCAGCAGCCAGACTCGGGACAGCAACACTGAAGCTTTCTTT.

Comments on this clonotype: This likely comes from a read error, as the CDR3 has no conserved phenylalanine or tryptophan at its end. V and J are TRBV28 and TRBJ1-1; D is unclear. The CDR3 is 12 residues long. Germline V lookup: CDR1 MDHEN, CDR2 SYDVKM. Trimming stripped 5 bases from V and 2 bases from J, with 6 bases between. CDR3 amino acids: CASSARNTEAFS. The DNA for the CDR3 is TGTGCCAGCAGTGCGAGAAACACTGAAGCTTTCTCT.

Comments on this clonotype: It may be a read error: a sequence one base away is much more abundant. The V call is TRBV24-1, the J call TRBJ2-3, with TRBD1 as a possible D gene (5 bases). The DNA matches TRBJ1-5 better at its end, which makes the J call doubtful. The V gene's germline CDR1 is KGHDR and CDR2 SFDVKD. The CDR3 is made up of 16 amino acids. In DNA form, the CDR3 reads TGTGCCACCAGCGATAGTTGGGGACCAGGCGCAGATACGCAGCATTTT. Translation: CATSDSWGPGADTQHF.

This clonotype was seen repeatedly, ten times or more. The chain uses TRBV20-1 and TRBJ2-7; no clear D gene. With 6 bases removed from V and 0 bases from J, the gap between germline ends came to 12 bases. The CDR3 is made up of 13 amino acids. CDR1 is DFQATT, CDR2 SNEGSKA, per germline (reference sequence). CDR3 amino acids: CSAPTASSYEQYF. The CDR3 DNA reads TGCAGTGCGCCCACTGCGAGCTCCTACGAGCAGTACTTC.

This clonotype has just a few counts. A much larger clone lies one base from this, so it may be a read error. The V and J genes are TRBV10-3 and TRBJ2-3, with D unresolved. The germline CDR1 and CDR2 sequences are ENHRY and SYGVKD. Trimming removed 6 bases from V and 1 base from J, with 8 bases in between. This CDR3 comprises 13 residues. The CDR3: CAIRELGTDTQYF. In DNA, the CDR3 is TGTGCCATCAGGGAGCTTGGCACAGATACGCAGTATTTT.

This clonotype was seen many times. The chain is built from TRBV13 and TRBJ2-3; 12 positions match TRBD2. Germline trimming cut 5 bases from V and 2 bases from J; bases unmatched to any gene: 8. This CDR3 contains 17 residues. Germline CDR1 and CDR2: PRHDT and FYEKMQ (reference sequence). The chain's CDR3 is CASSGQRLAGVTDTQYF. The CDR3 coding sequence is TGTGCCAGCAGCGGGCAGAGACTAGCGGGAGTCACAGATACGCAGTATTTT. Full variable domain (remainder filled in from reference TRBV13 and TRBJ2-3): AAGVIQSPRHLIKEKRETATLKCYPIPRHDTVYWYQQGPGQDPQFLISFYEKMQSDKGSIPDRFSAQQFSDYHSELNMSSLELGDSALYFCASSGQRLAGVTDTQYFGPGTRLTVL.

This clonotype was found a few times. V and J are TRBV21-1 and TRBJ2-1; no check of the table's D call, TRBD2, against the DNA was made. TRBV21-1 is classified as a pseudogene. CDR3 length: 17 amino acids. CDR3 protein: CARKGSGRLDFYNEQFF. The CDR3 coding sequence is TGTGCCCGAAAGGGTAGCGGGAGGCTGGATTTCTACAATGAGCAGTTCTTC.

This clonotype was recorded at least ten times. The chain couples TRBV6-6 to TRBJ2-3; D is perhaps TRBD2 (6 bases). There are 13 residues in the CDR3. The germline V and J ends were trimmed by 10 bases and 4 bases, with 15 bases remaining between them. The germline gives CDR1 MNHNY, CDR2 SVGAGI (reference sequence). CDR3 region: CATRDSLADTQYF. CDR3 in DNA: TGTGCCACCCGGGACTCATTGGCAGATACGCAGTATTTT.

This clonotype has a handful of counts. This chain uses TRBV10-3 with TRBJ1-1; TRBD1 agrees at 9 bases. The germline CDR1 and CDR2 sequences are ENHRY and SYGVKD. J lost 3 bases, V lost 2 bases, and 10 bases had no gene match. The CDR3 runs to 17 residues. DNA of the CDR3: TGTGCCATCAGTGAGACAGGGACAGGGCGAGAAGACACTGAAGCTTTCTTT. It translates to CAISETGTGREDTEAFF.

In its sample, this clonotype was seen many times. V is TRBV12-5 and J is TRBJ2-3; D not certain. V was pared by 1 base and J by 4 bases, with 6 bases between. This CDR3 contains 13 residues. Germline-derived CDR1 and CDR2 are LGHNT and FRNRAP. The CDR3 spells CASGLATSDTQYF. DNA for the CDR3: TGTGCTAGTGGTTTGGCCACTTCAGATACGCAGTATTTT.

This clonotype was picked up many times. The CDR3 coding sequence is TGTGCCAGCAGCTTAGATTGGGGAAGCACCTACAATGAGCAGTTCTTC. It translates to CASSLDWGSTYNEQFF. The genes are TRBV11-2 and TRBJ2-1; D is unresolved. The CDR3 sequence is 16 residues long. In germline, CDR1 is SGHAT, CDR2 FQNNGV. V lost 0 bases and J lost 2, with 11 bases in between. Supplemented by reference TRBV11-2 and TRBJ2-1, the full variable domain reads EAGVAQSPRYKIIEKRQSVAFWCNPISGHATLYWYQQILGQGPKLLIQFQNNGVVDDSQLPKDRFSAERLKGVDSTLKIQPAKLEDSAVYLCASSLDWGSTYNEQFFGPGTRLTVL.

This clonotype was seen more than once but under ten times. The CDR3 here is CASSFGRGTGTYEQYF. CDR3 in DNA: TGTGCCAGCAGTTTTGGTCGGGGGACAGGGACCTACGAGCAGTACTTC. The chain joins TRBV7-9 to TRBJ2-7; 9 bases are shared with TRBD1. V shed 6 bases, J shed 2 bases, and the junction held 11 bases outside the gene matches. The germline V gene has CDR1 SEHNR and CDR2 FQNEAQ (reference sequence). This CDR3 is 16 amino acids long.